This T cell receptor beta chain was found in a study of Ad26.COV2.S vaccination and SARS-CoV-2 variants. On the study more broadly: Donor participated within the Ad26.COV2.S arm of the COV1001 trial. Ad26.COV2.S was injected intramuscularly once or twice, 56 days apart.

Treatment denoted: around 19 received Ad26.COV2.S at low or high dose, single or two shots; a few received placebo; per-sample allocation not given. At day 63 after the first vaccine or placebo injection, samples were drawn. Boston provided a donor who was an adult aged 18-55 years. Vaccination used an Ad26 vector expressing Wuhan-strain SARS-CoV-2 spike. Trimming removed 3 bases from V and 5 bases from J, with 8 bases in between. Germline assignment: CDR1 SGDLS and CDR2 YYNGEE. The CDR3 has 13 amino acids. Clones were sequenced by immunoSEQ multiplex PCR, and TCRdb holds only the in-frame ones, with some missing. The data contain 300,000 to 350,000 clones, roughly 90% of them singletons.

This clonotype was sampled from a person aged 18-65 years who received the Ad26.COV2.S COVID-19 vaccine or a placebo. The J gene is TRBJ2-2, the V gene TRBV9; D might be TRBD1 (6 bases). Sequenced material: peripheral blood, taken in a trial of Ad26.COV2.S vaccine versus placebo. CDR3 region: CASSEQGTGELFF. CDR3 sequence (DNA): TGTGCCAGCAGCGAACAGGGAACCGGGGAGCTGTTTTTT.